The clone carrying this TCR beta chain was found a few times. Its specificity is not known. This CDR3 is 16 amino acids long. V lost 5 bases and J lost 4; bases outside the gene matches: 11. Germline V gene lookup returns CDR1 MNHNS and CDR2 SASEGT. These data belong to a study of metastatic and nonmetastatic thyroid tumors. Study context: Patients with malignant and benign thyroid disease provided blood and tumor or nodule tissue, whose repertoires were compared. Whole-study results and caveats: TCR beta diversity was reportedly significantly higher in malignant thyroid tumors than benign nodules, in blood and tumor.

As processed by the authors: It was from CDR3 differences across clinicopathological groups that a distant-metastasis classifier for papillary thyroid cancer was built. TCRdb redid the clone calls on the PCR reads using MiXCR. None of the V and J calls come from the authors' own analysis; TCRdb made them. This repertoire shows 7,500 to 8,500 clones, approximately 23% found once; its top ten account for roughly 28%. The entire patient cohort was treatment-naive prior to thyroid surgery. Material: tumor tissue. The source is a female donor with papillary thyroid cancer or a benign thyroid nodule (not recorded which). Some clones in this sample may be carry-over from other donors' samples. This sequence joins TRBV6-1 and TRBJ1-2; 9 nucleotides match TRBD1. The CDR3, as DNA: TGTGCCAGCAGTCCCGTTACCGGGACAGGGACCTATGGCTACACCTTC. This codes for CASSPVTGTGTYGYTF.